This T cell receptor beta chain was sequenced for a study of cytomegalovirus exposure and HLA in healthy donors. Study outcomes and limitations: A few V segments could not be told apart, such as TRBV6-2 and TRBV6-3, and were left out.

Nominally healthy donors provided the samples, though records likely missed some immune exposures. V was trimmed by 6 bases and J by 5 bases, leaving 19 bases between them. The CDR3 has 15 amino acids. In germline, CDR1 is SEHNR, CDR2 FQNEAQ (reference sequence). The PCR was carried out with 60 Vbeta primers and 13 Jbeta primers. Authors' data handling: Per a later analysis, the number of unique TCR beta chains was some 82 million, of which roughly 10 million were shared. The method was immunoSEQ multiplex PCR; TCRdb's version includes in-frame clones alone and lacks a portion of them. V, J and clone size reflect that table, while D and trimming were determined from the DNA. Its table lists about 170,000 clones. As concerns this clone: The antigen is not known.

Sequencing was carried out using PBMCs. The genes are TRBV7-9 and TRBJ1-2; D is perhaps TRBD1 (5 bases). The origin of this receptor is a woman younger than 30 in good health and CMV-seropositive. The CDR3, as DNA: TGTGCCAGCAGTTCGTTAGGGGCGCAAAGTTATGGCTACACCTTC. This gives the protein CASSSLGAQSYGYTF.